What follows are 13 T cell receptor beta chains derived from one specimen sequenced in a study of control samples from healthy donors and cancer patients. TCRdb keeps only in-frame clones here, not all; method: immunoSEQ multiplex PCR. The sample carries approximately 63,000 clones, almost 85% recorded once. The sequenced sample was blood. Every receptor here comes from a man in his forties or fifties in good health.

A few counts support this clone. The chain couples TRBV4-3 to TRBJ1-5; D ambiguous. The CDR3 is 14 residues long. The germline V gene has CDR1 LGHNA and CDR2 YSLEER. V was shortened by 0 bases and J by 4 bases, with 7 bases between the two germline ends. The CDR3 coding sequence is TGCGCCAGCAGCCAAGAACCCAGGAATCAGCCCCAGCATTTT. Amino acid sequence: CASSQEPRNQPQHF.

The genes are TRBV2 and TRBJ1-1, with D unresolved. V was cut by 6 bases and J by 0 bases, with 5 bases left in between. The CDR3 runs 12 residues. Germline V lookup: CDR1 SNHLY, CDR2 FYNNEI. In nucleotides, the CDR3 is TGTGCCAGCAGGGTGCTGAACACTGAAGCTTTCTTT. It yields the protein CASRVLNTEAFF.

V usage is TRBV7-9 and J usage is TRBJ2-2; 8 positions agree with TRBD1. V was pared by 5 bases and J by 5 bases, with 10 bases of the junction left unmatched. Germline CDR1 and CDR2: SEHNR and FQNEAQ (reference sequence). This CDR3 comprises 16 residues. CDR3 loop: CASSPKDRVGTGELFF. The CDR3 DNA reads as TGTGCCAGCAGCCCGAAGGACAGGGTTGGTACCGGGGAGCTGTTTTTT.

The chain joins TRBV18 to TRBJ2-1; 7 positions agree with TRBD2. CDR1 is KGHSH and CDR2 is LQKENI in the germline V gene. After removal of 2 bases from V and 8 bases from J, the junction contained 9 bases not matched to a gene. The CDR3 loop spans 15 amino acids. The CDR3 sequence is CASSPFGGGGDEQFF. DNA of the CDR3: TGTGCCAGCTCACCATTTGGCGGGGGTGGGGATGAGCAGTTCTTC.

The rearrangement links TRBV4-3 to TRBJ1-2, with 7 bases identical to TRBD1. Per germline, CDR1 LGHNA and CDR2 YSLEER. The CDR3 has 14 residues. The V and J ends lost 5 bases and 4 bases, in that order; junction bases with no gene match: 7. The CDR3 DNA follows: TGCGCCAGCAGCAAGAGGACAGGTCCCTATGGCTACACCTTC. Protein product: CASSKRTGPYGYTF.

This clone has a handful of counts. This sequence joins TRBV10-3 and TRBJ1-5; 10 nucleotides match TRBD1. This CDR3 is 15 amino acids long. Unmatched junction bases numbered 6, after V lost 5 bases and J lost 5 bases. CDR1 is ENHRY, CDR2 SYGVKD, per germline. CDR3 loop: CAISFGTGEDQPQHF. The CDR3 bases are TGTGCCATCAGTTTTGGGACAGGGGAGGATCAGCCCCAGCATTTT.

This clone is labeled medium-sized (0.01 to 0.1%). The V gene is TRBV5-6, the J gene TRBJ1-2, with 12 bases identical to TRBD1. The germline V gene has CDR1 SGHDT and CDR2 YYEEEE. CDR3 length equals 16 residues. Trimming at V came to 2 bases and at J to 4 bases, leaving 6 bases not matched to a gene. The DNA of the CDR3 is TGTGCCAGCAGCTTCCCCGGGACAGGGGGCGTCTATGGCTACACCTTC. It codes for CASSFPGTGGVYGYTF. Full variable domain (missing parts from reference TRBV5-6 and TRBJ1-2): DAGVTQSPTHLIKTRGQQVTLRCSPKSGHDTVSWYQQALGQGPQFIFQYYEEEERQRGNFPDRFSGHQFPNYSSELNVNALLLGDSALYLCASSFPGTGGVYGYTFGSGTRLTVV.

This clone occurred a few times. The J gene is TRBJ2-7, the V gene TRBV18; 8 nucleotides align to TRBD1. The germline V gene encodes CDR1 KGHSH and CDR2 LQKENI. The CDR3 is 14 residues long. V dropped 8 bases and J dropped 1; count of bases not matched to a gene: 7. CDR3 residues: CASQVGQGSYEQYF. CDR3 sequence (DNA): TGTGCCAGCCAAGTTGGACAGGGATCCTACGAGCAGTACTTC.

V gene TRBV7-2 combines with J gene TRBJ2-3; weak D call: TRBD2 (5 bases). This CDR3 is built from 15 residues. CDR1 SGHTA and CDR2 FQGNSA come from the germline V gene. V was pared by 3 bases and J by 5 bases, with 15 bases between. The CDR3 loop reads CASSLVIAREDTQYF. CDR3 DNA sequence: TGTGCCAGCAGCTTGGTGATAGCGCGTGAAGATACGCAGTATTTT.

This chain links TRBV10-3 with TRBJ2-7; TRBD1 agrees at 7 bases. Germline-derived CDR1 and CDR2 are ENHRY and SYGVKD. Trimming cost V 0 bases and J 6 bases; bases outside gene matches: 11. The CDR3 has 16 residues. The CDR3 region has the DNA TGTGCCATCAGTGAGTCCAACAGGGGCTCTTCCCTCGAGCAGTACTTC. This gives the protein CAISESNRGSSLEQYF.

CDR3 DNA: TGCGCCAGCAGCATACCATCCGGGACAGGGGACGAGCAGTACTTC. Translation: CASSIPSGTGDEQYF. This rearrangement joins TRBV5-1 to TRBJ2-7; TRBD1 agrees at 10 bases. The trim removed 4 bases at V and 5 bases at J, leaving 9 bases unmatched. Germline values: CDR1 SGHRS, CDR2 YFSETQ. The CDR3 is 15 amino acids.

The chain recombines TRBV6-5 with TRBJ2-1; D call uncertain. CDR1 MNHEY and CDR2 SVGAGI come from the germline V gene. Trimming pared 6 bases from V and 10 bases from J, leaving 16 bases between. This CDR3 contains 13 residues. The CDR3 region is CASSPTVGSEQFF. For the CDR3, the DNA is TGTGCCAGCAGCCCCACCGTTGGCAGCGAGCAGTTCTTC.

This rearrangement joins TRBV9 to TRBJ1-1, with TRBD1 identical over 7 bases. After removal of 3 bases from V and 5 bases from J, the junction contained 7 bases not matched to a gene. Germline lookup yields CDR1 SGDLS and CDR2 YYNGEE. This CDR3 is built from 14 residues. The CDR3 protein is CASSETGVGTEAFF. In DNA form, the CDR3 reads TGTGCCAGCAGCGAAACAGGGGTGGGTACTGAAGCTTTCTTT.